This T cell receptor beta chain was recovered during a study of cytomegalovirus exposure and HLA in healthy donors. Turning to this clone: As yet, its antigen is unknown.

Study-wide findings and caveats: Productive rates of about 90% or about 30% were seen for most TCR beta V segments in an earlier analysis.

It was with 60 Vbeta and 13 Jbeta primers that the PCR ran. Methods used by the authors: In a later analysis, the count reached 74 million or so unique TCR beta chains, with approximately 11 million shared. Libraries were prepared by immunoSEQ multiplex PCR; TCRdb keeps only in-frame clonotypes and omits some of them. V, J and clone size are taken as reported in that table, and D and trimming were inferred from the DNA itself. The sample lists about 200,000 clones, 77% seen once, with 2.1% in the top ten. All donors participated as healthy donors of bone marrow. The specimen sequenced was PBMCs. This sequence was found in a woman aged 30 to 39 in good health and CMV-seropositive.

In DNA form, the CDR3 reads TGTGCCAGTAGTATAGGACTAGCGGGAGGCAATGAGCAGTTCTTC. Protein product: CASSIGLAGGNEQFF. The chain has TRBV19 and TRBJ2-1; TRBD2 matches 13 bases. Germline CDR1 and CDR2: LNHDA and SQIVND (reference sequence). After removal of 1 base from V and 6 bases from J, the junction contained 0 bases not matched to a gene. The CDR3 is 15 residues long.